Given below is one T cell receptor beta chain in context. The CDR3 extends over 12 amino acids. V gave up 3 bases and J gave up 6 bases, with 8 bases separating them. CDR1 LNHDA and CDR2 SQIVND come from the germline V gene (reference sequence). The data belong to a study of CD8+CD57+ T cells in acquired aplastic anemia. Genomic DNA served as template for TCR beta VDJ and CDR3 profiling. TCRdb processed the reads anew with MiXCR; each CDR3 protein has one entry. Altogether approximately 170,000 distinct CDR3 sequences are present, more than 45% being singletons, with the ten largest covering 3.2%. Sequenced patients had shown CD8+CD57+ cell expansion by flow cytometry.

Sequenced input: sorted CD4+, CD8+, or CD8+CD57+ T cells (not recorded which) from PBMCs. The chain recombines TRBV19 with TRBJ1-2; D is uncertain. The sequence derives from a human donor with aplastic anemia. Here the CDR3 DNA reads TGTGCCAGTAGTATGCTTGGCGATGGCTACACCTTC. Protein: CASSMLGDGYTF.